This is a list of T cell receptor beta chains from one sample in a study of cytomegalovirus exposure and HLA in healthy donors. The method was immunoSEQ multiplex PCR; TCRdb's version includes in-frame clones alone and lacks a portion of them. The sample shows approximately 71,000 clones, 72% of them seen only once. The sequencing sample was made of PBMCs. The origin of the receptors is a middle-aged woman in good health and CMV-seropositive. CDR3s leave out the opening cysteine and the closing phenylalanine or tryptophan. D genes are given only for firm matches.

CDR3 protein	V gene	D gene	J gene
ASSVGQASNQPQH	TRBV9	NA	TRBJ1-5
ASSPRDSSYEQY	TRBV11-3	TRBD1	TRBJ2-7
ASSVLPTRLALTDTQY	TRBV9	TRBD2	TRBJ2-3
ASSDQINYGYT	TRBV10-1	NA	TRBJ1-2
ASSQQGSGDNEQF	TRBV18	TRBD1	TRBJ2-1
ASSQAPTQAYNEQF	TRBV4-1	NA	TRBJ2-1
ASYGTGQGSYGYT	TRBV2	TRBD1	TRBJ1-2
AWRLIDTQY	TRBV30	NA	TRBJ2-3
ASSWGTARNYGYT	TRBV28	TRBD1	TRBJ1-2
ASSRTGTTEAF	TRBV27	TRBD1	TRBJ1-1
ASSLVDRGRQETQY	TRBV7-2	TRBD1	TRBJ2-5
ASRSRDRYEQY	TRBV5-1	TRBD1	TRBJ2-7
ASSHRDISSPLH	TRBV6-5	NA	TRBJ1-6
ASSPLGAGGTDTQY	TRBV4-2	TRBD2	TRBJ2-3
ASSSDRDNQPQH	TRBV7-2	NA	TRBJ1-5
AISEKGALTSEQY	TRBV10-3	NA	TRBJ2-7
ASSLRVGDGQTQY	TRBV11-3	NA	TRBJ2-5
ASSLDRAYNEQF	TRBV7-7	NA	TRBJ2-1
ASSLAGGQPQH	TRBV5-1	NA	TRBJ1-5
ASSLVVVGGDEQY	TRBV5-1	NA	TRBJ2-7
ASSLQGTSEQY	TRBV5-1	NA	TRBJ2-7
ASSSDRVNTEAF	TRBV6-1	TRBD1	TRBJ1-1
SAGEANEKLF	TRBV29-1	NA	TRBJ1-4
ASSLFFASGDGGYT	TRBV5-6	NA	TRBJ1-2
ATSREAREWVTQY	TRBV15	NA	TRBJ2-5
ASSLGNRGNSPLH	TRBV7-8	TRBD1	TRBJ1-6
ASGLQSYEQY	TRBV7-2	NA	TRBJ2-7
ASSYSTNTEAF	TRBV6-6	NA	TRBJ1-1
ASSNRDRGFGYT	TRBV5-4	TRBD1	TRBJ1-2
ASSLNQGSYEQY	TRBV7-9	NA	TRBJ2-7
ASSLSGGITGELF	TRBV7-2	TRBD2	TRBJ2-2
ASSMGRFDTEAF	TRBV19	NA	TRBJ1-1
ASSYKDRDSNQPQH	TRBV6-6	TRBD1	TRBJ1-5
ASRTGVPHQPQH	TRBV19	TRBD1	TRBJ1-5